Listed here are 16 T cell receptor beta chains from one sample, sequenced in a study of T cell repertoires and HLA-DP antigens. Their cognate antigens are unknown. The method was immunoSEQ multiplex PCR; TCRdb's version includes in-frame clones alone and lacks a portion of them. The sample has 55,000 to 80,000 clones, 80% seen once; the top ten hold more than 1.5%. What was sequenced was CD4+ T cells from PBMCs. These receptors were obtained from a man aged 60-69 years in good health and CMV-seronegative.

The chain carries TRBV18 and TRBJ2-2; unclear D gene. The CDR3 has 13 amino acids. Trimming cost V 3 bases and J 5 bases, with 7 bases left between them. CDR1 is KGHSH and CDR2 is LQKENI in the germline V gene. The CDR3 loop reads CASSPPSTGELFF. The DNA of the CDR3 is TGTGCCAGCTCACCTCCCTCGACCGGGGAGCTGTTTTTT.

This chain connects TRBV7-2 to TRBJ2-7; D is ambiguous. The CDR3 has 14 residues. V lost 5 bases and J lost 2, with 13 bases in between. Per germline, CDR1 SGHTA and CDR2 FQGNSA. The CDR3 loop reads CASSPAGRTYEQYF. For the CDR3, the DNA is TGTGCCAGCAGCCCTGCCGGACGGACCTACGAGCAGTACTTC.

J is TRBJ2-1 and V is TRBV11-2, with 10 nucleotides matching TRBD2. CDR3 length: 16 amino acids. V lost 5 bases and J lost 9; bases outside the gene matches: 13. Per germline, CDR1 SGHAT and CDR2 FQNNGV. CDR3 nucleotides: TGTGCCAGCAGCACCCGGACTAGCGGTCAGAGCGGTGAGCAGTTCTTC. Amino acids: CASSTRTSGQSGEQFF.

CDR3 protein: CASRGAGGPSSYNEQFF. CDR3 nucleotides: TGCGCCAGCAGAGGGGCGGGAGGTCCGAGCTCCTACAATGAGCAGTTCTTC. The V gene is TRBV5-1, the J gene TRBJ2-1; 8 bases line up with TRBD2. J lost 0 bases, V lost 5 bases, and 10 bases had no gene match. CDR1 SGHRS and CDR2 YFSETQ come from the germline V gene. The CDR3 is 17 residues long.

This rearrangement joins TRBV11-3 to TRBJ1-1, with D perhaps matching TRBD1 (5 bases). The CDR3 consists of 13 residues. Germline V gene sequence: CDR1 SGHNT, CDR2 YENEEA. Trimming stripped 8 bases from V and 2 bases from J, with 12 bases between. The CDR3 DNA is TGTGCCAGCGCTCAAGACAGCAACACTGAAGCTTTCTTT. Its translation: CASAQDSNTEAFF.

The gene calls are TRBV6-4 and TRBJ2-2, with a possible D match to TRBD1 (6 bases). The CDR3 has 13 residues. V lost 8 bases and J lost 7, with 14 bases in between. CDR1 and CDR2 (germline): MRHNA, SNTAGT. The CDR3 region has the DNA TGTGCCAGCGCCCAACAGGGTTACGGGGAGCTGTTTTTT. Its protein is CASAQQGYGELFF.

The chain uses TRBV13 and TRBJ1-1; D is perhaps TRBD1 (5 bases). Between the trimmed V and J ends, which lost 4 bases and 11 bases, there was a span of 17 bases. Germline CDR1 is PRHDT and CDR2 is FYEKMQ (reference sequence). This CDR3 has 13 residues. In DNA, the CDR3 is TGTGCCAGCAGCTCGCCCCCGGGGGTTTGGGCTTTCTTT. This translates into CASSSPPGVWAFF.

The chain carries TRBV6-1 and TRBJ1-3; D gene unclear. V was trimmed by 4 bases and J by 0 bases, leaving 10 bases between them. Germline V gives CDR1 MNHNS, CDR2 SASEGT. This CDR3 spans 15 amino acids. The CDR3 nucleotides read TGTGCCAGCAGTGTACAACAGAGCTCTGGAAACACCATATATTTT. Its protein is CASSVQQSSGNTIYF.

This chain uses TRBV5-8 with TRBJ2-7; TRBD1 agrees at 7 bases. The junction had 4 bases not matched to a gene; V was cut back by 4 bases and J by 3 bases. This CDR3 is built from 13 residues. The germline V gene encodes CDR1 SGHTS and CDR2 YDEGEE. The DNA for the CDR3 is TGTGCCAGCAGCGCCGGGACAGACTACGAGCAGTACTTC. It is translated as CASSAGTDYEQYF.

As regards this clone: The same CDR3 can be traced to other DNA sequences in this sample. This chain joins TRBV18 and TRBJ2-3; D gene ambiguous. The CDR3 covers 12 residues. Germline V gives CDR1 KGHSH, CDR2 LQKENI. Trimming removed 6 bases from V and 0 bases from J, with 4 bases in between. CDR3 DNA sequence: TGTGCCAGCTCTCCTAGCACAGATACGCAGTATTTT. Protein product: CASSPSTDTQYF.

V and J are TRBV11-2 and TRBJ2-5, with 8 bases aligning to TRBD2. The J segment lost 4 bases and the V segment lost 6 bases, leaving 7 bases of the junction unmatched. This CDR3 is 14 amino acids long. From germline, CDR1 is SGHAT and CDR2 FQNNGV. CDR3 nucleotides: TGTGCCAGCAGGCGAGCGGGAGCGAGAGAGACCCAGTACTTC. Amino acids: CASRRAGARETQYF. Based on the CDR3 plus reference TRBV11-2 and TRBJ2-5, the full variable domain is EAGVAQSPRYKIIEKRQSVAFWCNPISGHATLYWYQQILGQGPKLLIQFQNNGVVDDSQLPKDRFSAERLKGVDSTLKIQPAKLEDSAVYLCASRRAGARETQYFGPGTRLLVL.

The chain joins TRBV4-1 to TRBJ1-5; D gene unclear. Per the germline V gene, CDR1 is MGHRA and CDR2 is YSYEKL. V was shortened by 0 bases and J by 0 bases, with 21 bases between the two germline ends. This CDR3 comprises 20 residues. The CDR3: CASSQDPFLGTLYSNQPQHF. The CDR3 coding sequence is TGCGCCAGCAGCCAAGACCCTTTTTTAGGAACTCTCTATAGCAATCAGCCCCAGCATTTT.

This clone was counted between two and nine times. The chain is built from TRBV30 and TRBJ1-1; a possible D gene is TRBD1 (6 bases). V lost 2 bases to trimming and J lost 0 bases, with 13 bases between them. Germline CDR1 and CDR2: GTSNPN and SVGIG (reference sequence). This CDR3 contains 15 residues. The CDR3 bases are TGTGCCTGGAGTCTGACGGGACACTTGAACACTGAAGCTTTCTTT. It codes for CAWSLTGHLNTEAFF. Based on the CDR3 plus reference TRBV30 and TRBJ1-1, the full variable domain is SQTIHQWPATLVQPVGSPLSLECTVEGTSNPNLYWYRQAAGRGLQLLFYSVGIGQISSEVPQNLSASRPQDRQFILSSKKLLLSDSGFYLCAWSLTGHLNTEAFFGQGTRLTVV.

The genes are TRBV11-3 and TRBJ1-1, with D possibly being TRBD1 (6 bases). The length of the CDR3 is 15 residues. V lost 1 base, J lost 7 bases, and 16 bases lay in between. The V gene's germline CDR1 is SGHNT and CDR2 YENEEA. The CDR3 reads CASSLGGHRVGEAFF. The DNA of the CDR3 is TGTGCCAGCAGCTTAGGGGGGCATCGAGTTGGTGAAGCTTTCTTT.

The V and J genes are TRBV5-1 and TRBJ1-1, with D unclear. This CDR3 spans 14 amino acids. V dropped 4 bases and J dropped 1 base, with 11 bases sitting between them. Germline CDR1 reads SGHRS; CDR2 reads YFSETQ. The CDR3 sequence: CASSPSASNTEAFF. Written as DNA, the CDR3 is TGCGCCAGCAGCCCCTCCGCCTCGAACACTGAAGCTTTCTTT.

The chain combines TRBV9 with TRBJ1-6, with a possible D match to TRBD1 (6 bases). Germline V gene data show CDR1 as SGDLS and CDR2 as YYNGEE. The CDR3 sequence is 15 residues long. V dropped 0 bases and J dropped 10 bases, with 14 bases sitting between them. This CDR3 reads CASSVEGRGDSPLHF. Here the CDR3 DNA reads TGTGCCAGCAGCGTAGAGGGCAGGGGAGACTCACCCCTCCACTTT.